The 14 T cell receptor beta chains below come from one sample, sequenced in a study of T cell responses to AZD1222 COVID-19 vaccine. The assay was immunoSEQ multiplex PCR, and TCRdb's table has in-frame clones only and misses some. The sample lists 100,000 to 150,000 clones; around 87% were seen once. This specimen consisted of peripheral blood, obtained on day 0 of AZD1222 vaccination. The receptors stem from an adult in good health.

The J gene is TRBJ2-5, the V gene TRBV7-2; the D is unclear. V lost 3 bases and J 4 bases, leaving 12 bases between the germline ends. The V gene's germline CDR1 is SGHTA and CDR2 FQGNSA. The CDR3 consists of 14 residues. CDR3 region: CASSLVRVGETQYF. CDR3 nucleotides: TGTGCCAGCAGCTTGGTTCGGGTCGGAGAGACCCAGTACTTC.

This sequence joins TRBV15 and TRBJ2-7; TRBD1 matches at 9 bases. The V gene end was trimmed by 4 bases and the J gene end by 5 bases; junction bases not matched to a gene: 9. The CDR3 is 15 residues long. Germline CDR1 is LNHNV and CDR2 is YYDKDF (reference sequence). CDR3 sequence (DNA): TGTGCCACCAGCACGCTGGGACAGGGAACGGACGAGCAGTACTTC. Its translation: CATSTLGQGTDEQYF.

The chain carries TRBV7-3 and TRBJ2-7, with 8 nucleotides matching TRBD1. The J segment lost 3 bases and the V segment lost 5 bases, leaving 3 bases of the junction unmatched. The V gene's germline CDR1 is SGHTA and CDR2 FQGTGA. The CDR3 loop spans 13 amino acids. The CDR3 nucleotides are TGTGCCAGCAGCATACAGGGGGGCTACGAGCAGTACTTC. As protein: CASSIQGGYEQYF.

This clone was counted a single time. V usage is TRBV19 and J usage is TRBJ2-7; D uncertain. Germline V CDR1 and CDR2: LNHDA, SQIVND (reference sequence). The CDR3 runs 12 residues. V gave up 3 bases and J gave up 4 bases, with 7 bases separating them. The DNA of the CDR3 is TGTGCCAGTAGTATCGGCAGTTACGAGCAGTACTTC. Translating gives CASSIGSYEQYF.

CDR3 nucleotide sequence: TGCGCCAGCAGCCAAGAAGCTAGCGGGGGGGCAGATACGCAGTATTTT. It codes for CASSQEASGGADTQYF. The chain combines TRBV4-1 with TRBJ2-3; 12 bases are a match to TRBD2. The germline V gene has CDR1 MGHRA and CDR2 YSYEKL. V shed 0 bases, J shed 4 bases, and the junction held 2 bases outside the gene matches. There are 16 residues in the CDR3.

The chain couples TRBV7-9 to TRBJ2-5; 7 bases are a match to TRBD2. Trimming at V came to 5 bases and at J to 4 bases, leaving 7 bases not matched to a gene. Germline V gives CDR1 SEHNR, CDR2 FQNEAQ (reference sequence). The CDR3 length is 14 residues. CDR3 sequence: CASSPLARRETQYF. Written as DNA, the CDR3 is TGTGCCAGCAGCCCACTAGCGCGCCGAGAGACCCAGTACTTC.

The chain carries TRBV28 and TRBJ2-4; TRBD2 aligns across 13 bases. CDR3 length equals 17 residues. Unmatched junction bases numbered 13, after V lost 8 bases and J lost 6 bases. Per the germline V gene, CDR1 is MDHEN and CDR2 is SYDVKM. CDR3 loop: CASYPGLAGSRGNIQYF. CDR3 DNA: TGTGCCAGCTATCCGGGACTAGCGGGATCGAGGGGAAACATTCAGTACTTC.

The rearrangement links TRBV7-3 to TRBJ1-1; D is possibly TRBD1 (5 bases). This CDR3 contains 14 residues. CDR1 is SGHTA and CDR2 is FQGTGA in the germline V gene. Trimming took off 1 base at V and 0 bases at J, with 6 bases between the two ends. CDR3 loop: CASSLKGVNTEAFF. The CDR3, as DNA: TGTGCCAGCAGCTTAAAAGGGGTGAACACTGAAGCTTTCTTT.

The chain is built from TRBV7-2 and TRBJ1-1, with TRBD1 identical over 8 bases. The CDR3 loop spans 13 amino acids. The germline V gene has CDR1 SGHTA and CDR2 FQGNSA. The V and J ends lost 5 bases and 7 bases, in that order; junction bases with no gene match: 6. CDR3 DNA: TGTGCCAGCAGCCCCCAGGGGGCCTTTGAAGCTTTCTTT. Its protein is CASSPQGAFEAFF.

The chain links TRBV2 to TRBJ1-6, with 7 positions matching TRBD1. Germline V gene sequence: CDR1 SNHLY, CDR2 FYNNEI. The CDR3 totals 15 residues. The V and J ends lost 6 bases and 6 bases, in that order; junction bases with no gene match: 8. CDR3 sequence: CASSQQGSSNSPLHF. The CDR3, as DNA: TGTGCCAGCAGCCAACAGGGGTCGTCTAATTCACCCCTCCACTTT.

The rearrangement uses TRBV10-3 and TRBJ1-3, with TRBD1 matching over 7 bases. Germline V gives CDR1 ENHRY, CDR2 SYGVKD. With 5 bases clipped from V and 1 base from J, the junction kept 2 bases outside the gene matches. This CDR3 is 14 amino acids long. The CDR3 region has the DNA TGTGCCATCAGTTCGGGACAGTCTGGAAACACCATATATTTT. Amino acid sequence: CAISSGQSGNTIYF.

In this sample, this clone turned up once. DNA for the CDR3: TGTGCCAGCAGCCCCTTGGGGGGGGCGGGTTCACCCCTCCACTTT. Its translation: CASSPLGGAGSPLHF. The V and J genes are TRBV7-9 and TRBJ1-6, with TRBD1 as a possible D gene (6 bases). This CDR3 comprises 15 residues. The V gene lost 5 bases and the J gene lost 9 bases, with 17 bases spanning the gap. Germline lookup yields CDR1 SEHNR and CDR2 FQNEAQ (reference sequence).

The chain couples TRBV2 to TRBJ1-5; D possibly corresponds to TRBD1 (5 bases). Germline-derived CDR1 and CDR2 are SNHLY and FYNNEI. The V and J ends lost 7 bases and 1 base respectively, with 8 bases between them. CDR3 length: 13 amino acids. CDR3 in DNA: TGTGCCAGCATGGGGCAGAGCAATCAGCCCCAGCATTTT. As protein: CASMGQSNQPQHF.

This rearrangement joins TRBV5-1 to TRBJ2-5; 8 bases align to TRBD1. The CDR3 has 15 amino acids. The V gene's germline CDR1 is SGHRS and CDR2 YFSETQ. The trim removed 1 base at V and 5 bases at J, leaving 7 bases unmatched. CDR3 nucleotide sequence: TGCGCCAGCAGCTTGACAGGGGGACGGGGGGAGACCCAGTACTTC. Translating gives CASSLTGGRGETQYF.